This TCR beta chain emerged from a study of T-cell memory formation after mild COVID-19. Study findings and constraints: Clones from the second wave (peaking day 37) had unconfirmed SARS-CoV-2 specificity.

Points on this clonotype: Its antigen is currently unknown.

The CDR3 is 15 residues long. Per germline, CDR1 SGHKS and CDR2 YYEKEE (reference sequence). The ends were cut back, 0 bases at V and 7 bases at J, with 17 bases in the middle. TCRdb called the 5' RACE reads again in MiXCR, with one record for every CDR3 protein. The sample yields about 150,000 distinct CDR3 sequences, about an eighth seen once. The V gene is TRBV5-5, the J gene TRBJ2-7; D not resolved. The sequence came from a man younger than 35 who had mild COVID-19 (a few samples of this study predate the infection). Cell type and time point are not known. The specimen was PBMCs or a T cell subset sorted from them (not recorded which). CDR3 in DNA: TGTGCCAGCAGCTTGGTCTACGACGGCACCGGAGAGCAGTACTTC. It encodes CASSLVYDGTGEQYF.